This T cell receptor beta chain was identified in a study of shared clonotypes between healthy human individuals. Turning to the study itself: A few men and a couple of women, aged 18 to 49, were donors. Points from the study as a whole: It was the few donors that limited the genetic and exposure-history diversity represented. Rarefaction revealed incomplete sorted-subset sequencing despite large depth.

Using immunoSEQ multiplex PCR, the repertoire was profiled, and TCRdb retains in-frame clones only, with some absent. Of millions of clones in the sample, roughly 92% were seen once. In the case of this clone: The antigen remains undetermined.

The CDR3 covers 10 residues. CDR1 is DFQATT and CDR2 is SNEGSKA in the germline V gene (reference sequence). Between the trimmed V and J ends, which lost 5 bases and 5 bases, there was a span of 6 bases. The V gene is TRBV20-1, the J gene TRBJ2-5; D gene ambiguous. The sequenced sample was naive CD4+ T cells sorted from blood. Noted subset: CD45RA+ positively selected. The receptor comes from a man in his late teens or twenties in good health. CDR3 amino acids: CSAAPETQYF. CDR3 DNA sequence: TGCAGTGCTGCCCCCGAGACCCAGTACTTC.